Here is one T cell receptor beta chain with its context. This clonotype was recorded many times. What antigen it recognizes has not been identified. No qualities accompany the bases; no much larger clone lies one base away. In light of the paper, this sample's treatment or condition label describes: live attenuated yellow fever vaccine strain. A standard Ficoll-Paque protocol was used to isolate PBMCs from peripheral blood. Dynabeads CD4 and CD8 positive selection kits were used to isolate CD4 and CD8 T-cell fractions. TriZol was used to extract RNA from bulk PBMCs, from CD4 and CD8 fractions, and from dextramer-positive and dextramer-negative fractions. This specimen comes from a study of T cells after yellow fever vaccination (dated by TCRdb to about 2019). Study-wide context: Libraries from fractions with low cell numbers were prepared with the SMART-Seq v4 Ultra Low Input RNA kit. The cohort comprised two healthy male donors, one aged 18 to 30 and one aged 30 to 40 years. Blood was collected at multiple timepoints before and after primary and secondary immunization, and bulk PBMC replicates and cell subsets were isolated. To follow T-cell clones before and after primary and booster YFV17D yellow fever vaccination, bulk TCR alpha and beta repertoires were sequenced over time.

The study at large found these results: A small fraction of clonotypes appeared in both the CD4 and CD8 compartments, likely as a result of convergent recombination. After the booster, most clones that had expanded after primary vaccination were detected again (approximately 97% of CD4 and roughly 86% of CD8), suggesting broad maintenance of memory. Computational filtering was needed because FACS-sorted repertoires could contain abundant contaminating clonotypes from the bulk population. The study included only a couple of donors, which limits how far the findings can be generalized. Compared with the primary T-cell response, the secondary T-cell response was faster but weaker, reaching its peak on day 5 rather than on day 15.

The CDR3 has 12 amino acids, counting the end cysteine and phenylalanine. Solely the CDR3 DNA is kept, with 36 bases framed from the first base. At the junction V is shortened by 7 bases and J by 8 bases, with 12 bases in between. CDR1 and CDR2 (SGHRS, YFSETQ) derive from the germline V gene. TCR cDNA was synthesized by 5'RACE template switching, which introduced a universal primer site and unique molecular identifiers. Priming of cDNA synthesis was performed from both the TCR alpha and TCR beta constant segments. Two PCR steps were used to amplify libraries, with sample barcodes and sequencing adapters being added in the second step. Libraries were sequenced on Illumina HiSeq 2500 (2x100 bp) or NovaSeq (2x150 bp). In the source study's methods: Demultiplexing of reads and collapsing into UMI consensus sequences were performed with MIGEC, and V(D)J alignment was carried out with MiXCR. Using edgeR on replicate PBMC samples, clonotypes were called vaccine-responding if FDR was below 0.01 and the log2 fold change was above 5 up to day 15. Bulk clonotypes were assigned CD4 or CD8 identity according to which sequenced CD4 or CD8 repertoire held them at higher abundance. TCRdb reran the public reads through fastp at Q25 and MiXCR, keeping productive beta chains. For every CDR3 protein sequence, its rows merge into one entry that carries the most common genes and DNA. Here the V and J calls rest on TCRdb's processing, not on the authors' analysis. This sample has 95,000 to 150,000 distinct CDR3 sequences in its table, and 7.4% of those were observed once. In total, the top ten clones hold 2.5% of the sample.

The V and J genes are TRBV5-1 and TRBJ1-4, with the D gene uncertain. This TCR was sampled from a man aged 18 to 30 who received the YFV17D yellow fever vaccine. Sequencing used CD4+ T cells sorted from PBMCs, obtained roughly 10 days after the first yellow fever vaccination. This receptor has the CDR3 CASHKVAEKLFF. The nucleotides read TGCGCCAGCCACAAGGTTGCGGAAAAACTGTTTTTT.